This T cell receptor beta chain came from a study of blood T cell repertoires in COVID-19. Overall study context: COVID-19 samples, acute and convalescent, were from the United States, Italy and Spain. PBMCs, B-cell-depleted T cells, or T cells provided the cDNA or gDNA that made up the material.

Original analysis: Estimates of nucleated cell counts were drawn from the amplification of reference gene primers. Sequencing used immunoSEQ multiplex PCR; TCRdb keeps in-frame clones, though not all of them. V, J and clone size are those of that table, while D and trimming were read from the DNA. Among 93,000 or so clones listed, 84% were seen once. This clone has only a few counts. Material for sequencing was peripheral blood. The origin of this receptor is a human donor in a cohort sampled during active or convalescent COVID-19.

The CDR3 bases are TGTGCCAGTGGGGACAGGCTTAATAATGAAAAACTGTTTTTT. Its translation is CASGDRLNNEKLFF. The V and J genes are TRBV19 and TRBJ1-4, with TRBD1 matching 8 bases. CDR1 is LNHDA, CDR2 SQIVND, per germline (reference sequence). There are 14 residues in the CDR3. V trimming: 8 bases; J trimming: 4 bases; junction bases outside the gene matches: 6. Combining the CDR3 with reference TRBV19 and TRBJ1-4 gives the whole variable domain DGGITQSPKYLFRKEGQNVTLSCEQNLNHDAMYWYRQDPGQGLRLIYYSQIVNDFQKGDIAEGYSVSREKKESFPLTVTSAQKNPTAFYLCASGDRLNNEKLFFGSGTQLSVL.